This T cell receptor (beta chain) appears in the sequencing data of a study of cytomegalovirus exposure and HLA in healthy donors. Whole-study context: About 79 million unique TCRs from HLA-typed donors were held in an early data release. Study-level findings and limits: Later, an analysis found that common viral pathogens appeared to be linked with several of the most significant clusters.

A multiplex PCR was run with 60 Vbeta primers and 13 Jbeta primers. The protocol was immunoSEQ multiplex PCR, while the TCRdb copy is restricted to in-frame clones and leaves out a portion. The data show around 180,000 clones, approximately 88% seen once. Comments on this clone: The antigen is not known.

Germline CDR1 is SEHNR and CDR2 is FQNEAQ (reference sequence). The length of the CDR3 is 14 residues. V was trimmed by 7 bases and J by 2 bases, leaving 15 bases between them. V usage is TRBV7-9 and J usage is TRBJ2-7, with D possibly matching TRBD1 (6 bases). The TCR originated in a boy aged 5 to 17 in good health and CMV-seronegative. The sequenced sample was PBMCs. As DNA, the CDR3 is TGTGCCAGCATAGCCCCAACAGGGACCTACGAGCAGTACTTC. Its protein is CASIAPTGTYEQYF.